These 22 T cell receptor beta chains were sequenced from one sample in a study of preoperative IRX-2 immunotherapy in early breast cancer. The treatment: preoperative locoregional IRX-2 cytokine immunotherapy. The protocol was immunoSEQ multiplex PCR, while the TCRdb copy is restricted to in-frame clones and leaves out a portion. The data show approximately 44,000 clones, with roughly 94% seen just once and around 1.7% held by the top ten. This specimen consisted of tumor tissue, obtained after IRX-2 immunotherapy. The source of these receptors is a human donor with breast cancer.

The genes are TRBV7-2 and TRBJ2-3; weak D call: TRBD2 (7 bases). Germline CDR1 is SGHTA and CDR2 is FQGNSA. The CDR3 is 14 residues long. V lost 8 bases to trimming and J lost 5 bases, with 17 bases between them. CDR3 coding DNA: TGTGCCAGCGGGCGGGGGCTCAGCGGAGATACGCAGTATTTT. Translating gives CASGRGLSGDTQYF.

Details on this clone: Other nucleotide sequences from this sample produce the same CDR3. V usage is TRBV19 and J usage is TRBJ1-2; D ambiguous. The CDR3 runs 12 residues. Trimming removed 3 bases from V and 8 bases from J, with 10 bases in between. The germline CDR1 and CDR2 sequences are LNHDA and SQIVND (reference sequence). The CDR3 spells CASSIKGYGYTF. The CDR3 DNA follows: TGTGCCAGTAGTATCAAAGGGTACGGCTACACCTTC.

The chain recombines TRBV12-5 with TRBJ2-1; D is ambiguous. CDR1 is LGHNT, CDR2 FRNRAP, per germline. The CDR3 is 16 residues long. The V gene lost 1 base and the J gene lost 4 bases, with 14 bases spanning the gap. The CDR3 nucleotides read TGTGCTAGTGGTTTGGATTCGCGGCTTGGGTACAATGAGCAGTTCTTC. Protein: CASGLDSRLGYNEQFF.

The chain has TRBV7-8 and TRBJ1-3, with a possible D match to TRBD1 (5 bases). Germline V lookup: CDR1 SGHVS, CDR2 FQNEAQ. This CDR3 is built from 13 residues. V lost 8 bases and J 4 bases, leaving 12 bases between the germline ends. The DNA of the CDR3 is TGTGCCAGCGGGGACCGATGGGGAAACACCATATATTTT. Translated, it gives CASGDRWGNTIYF.

The chain links TRBV10-3 to TRBJ2-2; the D gene is possibly TRBD1 (6 bases). The CDR3 runs to 14 residues. Looked up from germline, CDR1 is ENHRY and CDR2 is SYGVKD. The V gene lost 6 bases and the J gene lost 10 bases, with 18 bases spanning the gap. CDR3 sequence reads: CAISIFDRLTELFF. The CDR3 bases are TGTGCCATCAGCATATTTGACAGGTTAACGGAGCTGTTTTTT.

CDR3 DNA sequence: TGTGCCAGCGGGACAAGGGAGCAGTACTTC. Residues: CASGTREQYF. The rearrangement uses TRBV2 and TRBJ2-7; possibly TRBD1 for D (6 bases). Per germline, CDR1 SNHLY and CDR2 FYNNEI. V was trimmed by 8 bases and J by 7 bases, leaving 9 bases between them. The CDR3 consists of 10 residues.

The chain links TRBV4-3 to TRBJ2-7; 8 positions agree with TRBD2. V lost 4 bases to trimming and J lost 2 bases; unmatched junction nucleotides: 10. CDR3 length: 16 residues. The V gene's germline CDR1 is LGHNA and CDR2 YSLEER. CDR3 region: CASSPGSSGFPYEQYF. The CDR3 DNA follows: TGCGCCAGCAGCCCTGGCTCTAGCGGGTTCCCCTACGAGCAGTACTTC.

The CDR3, as DNA: TGTGCCAGCAGCCAAGAAGGGCGCCTACCCGCCGTGGGGGCCAACGTCCTGACTTTC. This gives the protein CASSQEGRLPAVGANVLTF. The chain carries TRBV4-2 and TRBJ2-6; D gene uncertain. Trimming shortened V by 0 bases and J by 4 bases, and 19 bases separated the two germline ends. The CDR3 sequence is 19 residues long. Germline CDR1 reads LGHNA; CDR2 reads YNFKEQ.

V is TRBV19 and J is TRBJ2-2; TRBD1 matches 10 bases. The CDR3 extends over 16 amino acids. The V gene's germline CDR1 is LNHDA and CDR2 SQIVND (reference sequence). J gave up 8 bases and V 6 bases, and 12 bases lay outside the gene matches. The CDR3 DNA sequence: TGTGCCAGTAGGATCCTACGACAGGGGGCGGCGGGGGAGCTGTTTTTT. Its protein is CASRILRQGAAGELFF. Supplemented by reference TRBV19 and TRBJ2-2, the full variable domain reads DGGITQSPKYLFRKEGQNVTLSCEQNLNHDAMYWYRQDPGQGLRLIYYSQIVNDFQKGDIAEGYSVSREKKESFPLTVTSAQKNPTAFYLCASRILRQGAAGELFFGEGSRLTVL.

This clone has only a few counts. V usage is TRBV27 and J usage is TRBJ1-1; TRBD1 agrees at 9 bases. J was trimmed by 0 bases and V by 1 base; bases with no gene match: 3. Germline CDR1 is MNHEY and CDR2 is SMNVEV (reference sequence). This CDR3 region has 16 residues. CDR3 sequence: CASSLYTGGLNTEAFF. The DNA for the CDR3 is TGTGCCAGCAGTTTATATACAGGGGGCCTGAACACTGAAGCTTTCTTT.

This rearrangement joins TRBV28 to TRBJ1-3; no definite D call. The germline gives CDR1 MDHEN, CDR2 SYDVKM. V shed 6 bases and J shed 0 bases, with 12 bases lying between them. This CDR3 has 15 residues. In nucleotides, the CDR3 is TGTGCCAGCAGGAGAGGACCCAACTCTGGAAACACCATATATTTT. It codes for CASRRGPNSGNTIYF.

The V call is TRBV19, the J call TRBJ1-6; 9 nucleotides match TRBD1. CDR3 length: 19 residues. V dropped 5 bases and J dropped 3; count of bases not matched to a gene: 14. The germline V gene has CDR1 LNHDA and CDR2 SQIVND (reference sequence). This chain's CDR3 is CASSFTVYRGHNYNSPLHF. In DNA form, the CDR3 reads TGTGCCAGTAGTTTCACCGTTTACAGGGGGCATAACTATAATTCACCCCTCCACTTT.

This chain links TRBV7-2 with TRBJ1-1, with D hard to call. The V end was cut by 5 bases, the J end by 5 bases, with 12 bases between. This CDR3 is built from 13 residues. Germline V gene data show CDR1 as SGHTA and CDR2 as FQGNSA. The CDR3 is CASSISRGTEAFF. CDR3 DNA: TGTGCCAGCAGCATAAGTCGCGGGACTGAAGCTTTCTTT.

The chain couples TRBV7-9 to TRBJ1-1; D remains ambiguous. The CDR3 is 14 residues long. Germline assignment: CDR1 SEHNR and CDR2 FQNEAQ (reference sequence). Between the trimmed V and J ends, which lost 1 base and 1 base, there was a span of 7 bases. CDR3 sequence reads: CASSLVQENTEAFF. CDR3 nucleotides: TGTGCCAGCAGCTTAGTCCAGGAGAACACTGAAGCTTTCTTT.

The J gene is TRBJ2-7, the V gene TRBV28; D might be TRBD1 (6 bases). The CDR3 covers 14 residues. The V end lost 9 bases, the J end lost 4 bases, and 19 bases lay between the germline ends. CDR1 is MDHEN, CDR2 SYDVKM, per germline. The CDR3 DNA reads as TGTGCCAGTAGGATTCGACAGGCCCCATACGAGCAGTACTTC. Translation gives CASRIRQAPYEQYF.

The chain joins TRBV7-2 to TRBJ2-1; 9 positions agree with TRBD2. The length of the CDR3 is 15 residues. Unmatched junction bases numbered 8, after V lost 4 bases and J lost 7 bases. Per germline, CDR1 SGHTA and CDR2 FQGNSA. CDR3 in DNA: TGTGCCAGCAGCTCCATAGCGGGGGTTTCTAATGAGCAGTTCTTC. Its protein is CASSSIAGVSNEQFF.

This sequence joins TRBV5-1 and TRBJ2-7; D possibly uses TRBD1 or TRBD2 (5 bases each). Germline CDR1 reads SGHRS; CDR2 reads YFSETQ. V was cut by 5 bases and J by 7 bases, with 19 bases left in between. This CDR3 is 14 amino acids long. CDR3 bases: TGCGCCAGCAGGCCCGGGACCGCCCCGGGGGAGCAGTACTTC. Protein: CASRPGTAPGEQYF. The full variable domain, rest sourced from reference TRBV5-1 and TRBJ2-7, is KAGVTQTPRYLIKTRGQQVTLSCSPISGHRSVSWYQQTPGQGLQFLFEYFSETQRNKGNFPGRFSGRQFSNSRSEMNVSTLELGDSALYLCASRPGTAPGEQYFGPGTRLTVT.

The chain joins TRBV7-3 to TRBJ2-2; D is uncertain. The germline V gene has CDR1 SGHTA and CDR2 FQGTGA. The CDR3 extends over 16 amino acids. V was pared by 1 base and J by 0 bases, with 9 bases between. This CDR3 reads CASSLMPTANTGELFF. The CDR3 DNA reads as TGTGCCAGCAGCTTAATGCCGACCGCGAACACCGGGGAGCTGTTTTTT.

The V gene is TRBV5-1, the J gene TRBJ2-3; D is uncertain. The germline V gene encodes CDR1 SGHRS and CDR2 YFSETQ. CDR3 length: 14 amino acids. V was pared by 0 bases and J by 3 bases, with 8 bases between. CDR3 bases: TGCGCCAGCAGCTTGGGGCAGAATACAGATACGCAGTATTTT. It codes for CASSLGQNTDTQYF.

This chain links TRBV11-2 with TRBJ2-7; 9 nucleotides agree with TRBD1. The CDR3 contains 17 residues. Germline CDR1 reads SGHAT; CDR2 reads FQNNGV. V lost 1 base and J lost 7; bases outside the gene matches: 14. The CDR3: CASSLVIGQGPLIEQYF. The CDR3 DNA sequence: TGTGCCAGCAGCTTAGTTATCGGACAGGGGCCGCTTATAGAGCAGTACTTC.

This chain uses TRBV5-1 with TRBJ2-3; 8 nucleotides line up with TRBD2. CDR3 length equals 20 residues. Germline CDR1 and CDR2: SGHRS and YFSETQ. V trimming: 4 bases; J trimming: 7 bases; junction bases outside the gene matches: 26. The CDR3 DNA follows: TGCGCCAGCAGCGTCCGGGACGCGAACCGGGGGGCGGGGGGCGAGAATACGCAGTATTTT. It yields the protein CASSVRDANRGAGGENTQYF.

The chain links TRBV10-3 to TRBJ2-2, with 8 bases that match TRBD2. Germline-derived CDR1 and CDR2 are ENHRY and SYGVKD. V lost 4 bases to trimming and J lost 3 bases; unmatched junction nucleotides: 1. The CDR3 extends over 14 amino acids. The CDR3 loop reads CAISARGDTGELFF. DNA of the CDR3: TGTGCCATCAGTGCGCGGGGGGACACCGGGGAGCTGTTTTTT.